The present entry profiles one TCR beta chain with its context. Its antigen is undetermined. The PCR employed 60 Vbeta primers together with 13 Jbeta primers. Profiling relied on immunoSEQ multiplex PCR, and the TCRdb table lists in-frame clones only, not all of them. Its table records tens of thousands of clones. Germline assignment: CDR1 SEHNR and CDR2 FQNEAQ (reference sequence). CDR3 length equals 17 residues. V shed 1 base and J 5 bases; nucleotides not matched to a gene: 10. The sample originates from a study of cytomegalovirus exposure and HLA in healthy donors. Study-wide findings and caveats: An assumption of roughly uniform sequencing depth across donors underlay the presence/absence analyses. Later analysis associated a missense DCLRE1C variant with TCR beta V- and J-gene trimming. Researchers had no immune exposure information except CMV serostatus available.

Participants comprised healthy donors of bone marrow. The chain couples TRBV7-9 to TRBJ2-5; 10 nucleotides agree with TRBD2. The sequence was collected from a man aged 45 to 65 in good health and CMV-seronegative. Sequencing was carried out using PBMCs. The CDR3 here is CASSLGLAGVLRETQYF. The CDR3, as DNA: TGTGCCAGCAGCTTAGGGCTAGCGGGGGTTCTCCGGGAGACCCAGTACTTC.